This T cell receptor (beta chain) was identified during a study of T cell therapy product for transplant patients (dated by TCRdb to between 2017 and 2020). About the study as a whole: The wider healthy donor group comprised roughly 20 individuals, roughly ten male and 9 female, aged about 25 to 85 years, in Berlin, Germany. The TCRbeta repertoire analysis of rapamycin-treated and untreated products included n = 3 healthy donors. To assess clonal composition, the TCRbeta repertoires of CMV-specific T-cell products grown with and without rapamycin from the same donors were compared. Expansion media were supplemented with either IL-7 and IL-15 at roughly 9.1 ng/ml or IL-2 at 50 to 60 U/ml. A next-generation autologous adoptive antiviral T-cell product was developed for immunosuppressed solid organ transplant patients, with CMV used as the model virus. Study-wide findings and limitations: Compared with untreated products, rapamycin-treated products had a more diverse, less clonal TCRbeta repertoire and more distinct clones. Paired products from the same donor had many clones in common, while repertoires from different donors did not overlap. Around three quarters of the repertoire was covered by the top 10 clones in rapamycin-treated products, versus roughly 90% in untreated products. It was suggested by the authors that the increased clonal diversity in Rapa-TCPs may reflect survival of low-frequency clones and preferential expansion of central memory T cells.

After genomic DNA was extracted with an AllPrep DNA/RNA Kit, the TCRbeta CDR3 regions were amplified using the immunoSEQ hsTCRb Kit. Per the source publication's procedure: Productive rearrangements, meaning in-frame CDR3 nucleotide sequences with no stop codons, were analyzed in immunoSEQ Analyzer 3.0. Sample overlap was measured using the Morisita index, while clonality was calculated from productive entropy normalized to the number of productive rearrangements. The clones in this table, taken by TCRdb from immuneACCESS, are in-frame only. Not every clone is retained; where verified, under half of the shortfall comes from an unresolved V gene, and the cause of the rest is unknown. That table furnishes V, J and clone size, whereas the DNA furnished D and trimming. The sample table contains around 200 clones; only one count was recorded for less than 65% of them. Of the sample, approximately 96% falls within the top ten clones.

The CDR3, cysteine through phenylalanine, is 16 amino acids long. The only DNA kept is the CDR3, 48 bases in frame from the first base. CDR1 and CDR2 were assigned from the germline V gene as KGHSH and LQKENI. At the junction V is shortened by 4 bases and J by 1 base, with 16 bases in between. The sample label corresponds to: CMVpp65/IE-1-reactive T cells enriched by IFNgamma capture and expanded in vitro. For five to seven hours, PBMCs were stimulated with overlapping CMV pp65 and IE-1 peptide pools, with each pool at around 0.46 ug/ml. IFNgamma-producing CMV-stimulated cells were positively selected with the IFNgamma Secretion Assay-Cell Enrichment and Detection Kit (Miltenyi Biotec). For roughly 21 days, enriched IFNgamma+ cells were cultured with irradiated autologous feeders along with either IL-7/IL-15 or IL-2. To provide sufficient cells for different cell sorting steps, buffy coats were used from about 15% of the 19 healthy donors. Biocoll density gradient centrifugation was the method used to isolate peripheral blood mononuclear cells. Buffy coats from healthy donors were obtained from DRK.

This clone was picked up a small number of times. The target of this receptor is not known. Base qualities are not recorded, but no much larger clone differs from it by a single base. Specimen: a sorted cell population cultured from PBMCs. The rearranged chain carries TRBV18 and TRBJ1-1; the D segment cannot be called with confidence. This clonotype was obtained from an adult in good health. The nucleotide sequence is given as TGTGCCAGCTCACGTCGAGCTCTGAGAACGAACACTGAAGCTTTCTTT. The resulting protein is CASSRRALRTNTEAFF.